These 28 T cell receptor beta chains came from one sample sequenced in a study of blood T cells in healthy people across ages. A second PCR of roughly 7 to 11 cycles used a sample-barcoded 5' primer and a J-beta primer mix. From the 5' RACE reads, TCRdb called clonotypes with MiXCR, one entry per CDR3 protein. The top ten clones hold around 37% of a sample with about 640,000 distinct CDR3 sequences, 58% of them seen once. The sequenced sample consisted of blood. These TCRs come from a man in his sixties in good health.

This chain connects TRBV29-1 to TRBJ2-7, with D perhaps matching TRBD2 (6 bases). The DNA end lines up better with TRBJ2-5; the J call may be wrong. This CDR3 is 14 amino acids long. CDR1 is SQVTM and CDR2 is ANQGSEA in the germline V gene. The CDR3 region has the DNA TGCAGCGTTAAAAACCGGGGAGCGGGAGAGACCCAGTACTTC. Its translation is CSVKNRGAGETQYF.

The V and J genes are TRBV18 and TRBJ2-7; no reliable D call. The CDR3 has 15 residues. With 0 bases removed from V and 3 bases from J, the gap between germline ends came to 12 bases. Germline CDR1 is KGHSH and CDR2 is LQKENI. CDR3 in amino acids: CASSPPPNLLYEQYF. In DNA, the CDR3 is TGTGCCAGCTCACCACCGCCTAACCTCCTCTACGAGCAGTACTTC. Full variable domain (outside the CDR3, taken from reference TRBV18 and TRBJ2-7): NAGVMQNPRHLVRRRGQEARLRCSPMKGHSHVYWYRQLPEEGLKFMVYLQKENIIDESGMPKERFSAEFPKEGPSILRIQQVVRGDSAAYFCASSPPPNLLYEQYFGPGTRLTVT.

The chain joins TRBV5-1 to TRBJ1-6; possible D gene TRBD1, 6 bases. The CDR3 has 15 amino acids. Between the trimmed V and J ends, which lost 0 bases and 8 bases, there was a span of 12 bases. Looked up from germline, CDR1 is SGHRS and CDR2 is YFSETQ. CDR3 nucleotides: TGCGCCAGCAGCTTGGGGCCAGGGGTCGATTCACCCCTCCACTTT. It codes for CASSLGPGVDSPLHF.

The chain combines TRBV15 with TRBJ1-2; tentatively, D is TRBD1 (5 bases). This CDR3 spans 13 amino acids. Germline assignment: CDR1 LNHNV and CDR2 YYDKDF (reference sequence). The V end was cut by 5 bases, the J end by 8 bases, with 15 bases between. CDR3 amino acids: CATSPGPRKGYTF. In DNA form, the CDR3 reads TGTGCCACCAGCCCGGGGCCCCGTAAGGGCTACACCTTC.

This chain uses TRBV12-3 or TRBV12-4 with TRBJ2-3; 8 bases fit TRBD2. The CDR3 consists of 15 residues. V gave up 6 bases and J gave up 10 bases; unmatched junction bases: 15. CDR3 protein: CASSPRDSRGGAQYF. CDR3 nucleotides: TGTGCCAGCAGCCCCCGGGACTCTCGGGGGGGCGCGCAGTATTTT.

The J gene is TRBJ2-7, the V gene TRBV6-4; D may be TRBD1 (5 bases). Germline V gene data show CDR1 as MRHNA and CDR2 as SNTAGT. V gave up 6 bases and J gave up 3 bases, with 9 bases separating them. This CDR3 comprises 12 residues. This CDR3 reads CASRDTLYEQYF. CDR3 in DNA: TGTGCCAGCAGGGACACCCTCTACGAGCAGTACTTC.

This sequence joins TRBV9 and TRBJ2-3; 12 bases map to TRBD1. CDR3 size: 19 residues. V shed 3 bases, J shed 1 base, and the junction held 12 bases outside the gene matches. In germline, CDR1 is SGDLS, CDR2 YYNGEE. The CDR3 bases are TGTGCCAGCAGCGGGCCGGGACAGGGGGCAGGTGAAGGCACAGATACGCAGTATTTT. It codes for CASSGPGQGAGEGTDTQYF. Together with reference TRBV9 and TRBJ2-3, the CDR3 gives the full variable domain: DSGVTQTPKHLITATGQRVTLRCSPRSGDLSVYWYQQSLDQGLQFLIQYYNGEERAKGNILERFSAQQFPDLHSELNLSSLELGDSALYFCASSGPGQGAGEGTDTQYFGPGTRLTVL.

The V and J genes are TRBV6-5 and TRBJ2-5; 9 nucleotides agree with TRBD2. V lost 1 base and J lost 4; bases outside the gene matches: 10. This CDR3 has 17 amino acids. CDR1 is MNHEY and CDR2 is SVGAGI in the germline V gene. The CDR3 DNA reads TGTGCCAGCAGTTACTTAGGGGTAGCGGGGGATGGAGAGACCCAGTACTTC. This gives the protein CASSYLGVAGDGETQYF.

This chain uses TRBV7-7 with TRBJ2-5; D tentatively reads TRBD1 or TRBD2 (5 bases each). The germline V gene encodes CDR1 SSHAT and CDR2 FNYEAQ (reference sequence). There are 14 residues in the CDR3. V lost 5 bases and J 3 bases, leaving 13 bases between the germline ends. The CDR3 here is CASSVGTEKETQYF. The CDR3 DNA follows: TGTGCCAGCAGCGTAGGGACGGAGAAAGAGACCCAGTACTTC.

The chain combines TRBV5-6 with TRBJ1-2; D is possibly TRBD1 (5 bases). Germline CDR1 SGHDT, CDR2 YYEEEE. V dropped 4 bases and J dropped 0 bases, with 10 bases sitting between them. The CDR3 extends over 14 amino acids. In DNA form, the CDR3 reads TGTGCCAGCAGCATTGGGGGAGCTAACTATGGCTACACCTTC. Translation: CASSIGGANYGYTF.

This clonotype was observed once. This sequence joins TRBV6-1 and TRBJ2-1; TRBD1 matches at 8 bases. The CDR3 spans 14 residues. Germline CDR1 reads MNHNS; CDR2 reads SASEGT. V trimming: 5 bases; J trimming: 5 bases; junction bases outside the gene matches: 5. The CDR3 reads CASSSPDRDNEQFF. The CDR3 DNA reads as TGTGCCAGCAGTTCCCCGGACAGGGACAATGAGCAGTTCTTC.

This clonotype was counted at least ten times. This CDR3 reads CASSPPGANYGYTF. In DNA, the CDR3 is TGTGCCAGCTCACCACCAGGGGCTAACTATGGCTACACCTTC. This sequence joins TRBV18 and TRBJ1-2; TRBD1 might be the D (5 bases). Trimming cost V 0 bases and J 0 bases, with 5 bases left between them. The CDR3 is 14 amino acids. Per germline, CDR1 KGHSH and CDR2 LQKENI.

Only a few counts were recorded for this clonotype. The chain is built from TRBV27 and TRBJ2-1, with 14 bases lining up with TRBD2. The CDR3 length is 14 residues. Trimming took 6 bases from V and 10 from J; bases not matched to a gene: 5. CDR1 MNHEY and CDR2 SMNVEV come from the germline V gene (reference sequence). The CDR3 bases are TGTGCCAGCAGGGGACTAGCGGGGGCGGGGGAGCAGTTCTTC. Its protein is CASRGLAGAGEQFF.

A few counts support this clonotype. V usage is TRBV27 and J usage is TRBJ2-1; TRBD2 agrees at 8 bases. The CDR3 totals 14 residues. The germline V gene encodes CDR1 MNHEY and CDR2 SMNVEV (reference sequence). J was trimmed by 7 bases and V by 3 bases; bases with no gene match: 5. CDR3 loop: CASSFQGTRNEQFF. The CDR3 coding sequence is TGTGCCAGCAGTTTCCAGGGGACTAGAAATGAGCAGTTCTTC.

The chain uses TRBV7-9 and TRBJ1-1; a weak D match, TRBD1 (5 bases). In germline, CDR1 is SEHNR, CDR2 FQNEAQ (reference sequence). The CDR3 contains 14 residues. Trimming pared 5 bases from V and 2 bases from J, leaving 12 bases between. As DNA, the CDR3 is TGTGCCAGCAGCCCGGGACTCACTAACACTGAAGCTTTCTTT. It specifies CASSPGLTNTEAFF.

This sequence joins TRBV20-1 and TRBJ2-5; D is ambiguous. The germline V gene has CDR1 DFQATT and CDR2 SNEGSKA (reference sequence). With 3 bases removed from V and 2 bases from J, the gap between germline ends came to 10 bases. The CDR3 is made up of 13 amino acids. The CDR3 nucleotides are TGCAGTGCTAGGTCATGGGGTCAAGAGACCCAGTACTTC. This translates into CSARSWGQETQYF.

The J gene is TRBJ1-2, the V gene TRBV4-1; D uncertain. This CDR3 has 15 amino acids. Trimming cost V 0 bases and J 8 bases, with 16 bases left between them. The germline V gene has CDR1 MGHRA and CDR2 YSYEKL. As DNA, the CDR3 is TGCGCCAGCAGCCAAGATTGGGCCCAAACGGGGGGCTACACCTTC. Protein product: CASSQDWAQTGGYTF.

As DNA, the CDR3 is TGTGCCAGCAGCGTAGGAGGGGGTCCCACCAGGAACGAGCAGTACTTC. It codes for CASSVGGGPTRNEQYF. The chain employs TRBV9 and TRBJ2-7; possibly TRBD1 for D (6 bases). Germline V gene lookup returns CDR1 SGDLS and CDR2 YYNGEE. This CDR3 has 16 amino acids. The V end was cut by 0 bases, the J end by 5 bases, with 18 bases between.

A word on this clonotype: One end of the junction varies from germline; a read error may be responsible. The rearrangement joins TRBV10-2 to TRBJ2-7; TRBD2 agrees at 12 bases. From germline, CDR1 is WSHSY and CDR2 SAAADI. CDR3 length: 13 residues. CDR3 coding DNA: TGCACCAGCAGTCTAGCGGGGGGGAATGAGCAGTACTTC. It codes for CTSSLAGGNEQYF.

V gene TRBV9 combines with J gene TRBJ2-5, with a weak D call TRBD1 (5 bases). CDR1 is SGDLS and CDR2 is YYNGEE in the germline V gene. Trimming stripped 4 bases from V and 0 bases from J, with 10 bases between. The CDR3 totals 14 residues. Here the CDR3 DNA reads TGTGCCAGCAGCCCACAGGTGTACCAAGAGACCCAGTACTTC. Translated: CASSPQVYQETQYF.

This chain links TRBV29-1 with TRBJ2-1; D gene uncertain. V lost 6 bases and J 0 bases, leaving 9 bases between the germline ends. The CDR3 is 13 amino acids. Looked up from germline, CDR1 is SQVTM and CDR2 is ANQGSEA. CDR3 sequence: CSVSVGSYNEQFF. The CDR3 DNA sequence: TGCAGCGTCTCGGTGGGCTCCTACAATGAGCAGTTCTTC.

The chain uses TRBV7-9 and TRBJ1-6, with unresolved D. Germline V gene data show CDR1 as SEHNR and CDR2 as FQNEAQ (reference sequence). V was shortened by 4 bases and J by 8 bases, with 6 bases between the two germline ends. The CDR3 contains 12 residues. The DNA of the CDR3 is TGTGCCAGCAGCTCGGAGGATTCACCCCTCCACTTT. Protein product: CASSSEDSPLHF.

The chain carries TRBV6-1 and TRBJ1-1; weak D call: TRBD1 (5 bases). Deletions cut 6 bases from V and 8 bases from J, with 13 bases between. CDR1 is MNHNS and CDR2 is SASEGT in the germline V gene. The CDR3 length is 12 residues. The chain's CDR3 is CASRRGETEAFF. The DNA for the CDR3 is TGTGCCAGCAGGCGGGGGGAGACGGAAGCTTTCTTT.

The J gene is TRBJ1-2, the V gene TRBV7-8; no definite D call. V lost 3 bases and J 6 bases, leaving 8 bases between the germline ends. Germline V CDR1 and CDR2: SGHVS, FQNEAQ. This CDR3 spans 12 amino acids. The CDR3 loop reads CASSLGINGYTF. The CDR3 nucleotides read TGTGCCAGCAGCTTGGGGATCAATGGCTACACCTTC.

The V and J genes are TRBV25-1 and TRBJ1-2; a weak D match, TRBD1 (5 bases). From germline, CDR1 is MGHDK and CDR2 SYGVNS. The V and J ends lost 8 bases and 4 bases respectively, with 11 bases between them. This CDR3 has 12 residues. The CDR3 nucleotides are TGTGCCAGCCGACAGACTGTCTATGGCTACACCTTC. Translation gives CASRQTVYGYTF.

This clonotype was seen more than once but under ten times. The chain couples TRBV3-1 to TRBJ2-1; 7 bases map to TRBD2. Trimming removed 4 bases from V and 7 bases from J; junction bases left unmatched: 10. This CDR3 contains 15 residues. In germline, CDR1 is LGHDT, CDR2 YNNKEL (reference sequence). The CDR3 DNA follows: TGTGCCAGCAGCCGCCGGGGGGTGCCGGGAAATGAGCAGTTCTTC. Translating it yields CASSRRGVPGNEQFF.

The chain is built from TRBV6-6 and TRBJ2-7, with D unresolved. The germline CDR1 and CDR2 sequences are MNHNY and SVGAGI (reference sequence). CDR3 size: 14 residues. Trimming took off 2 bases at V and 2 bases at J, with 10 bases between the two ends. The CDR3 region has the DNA TGTGCCAGCAGTTACGAGAGTCAGACCTACGAGCAGTACTTC. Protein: CASSYESQTYEQYF.

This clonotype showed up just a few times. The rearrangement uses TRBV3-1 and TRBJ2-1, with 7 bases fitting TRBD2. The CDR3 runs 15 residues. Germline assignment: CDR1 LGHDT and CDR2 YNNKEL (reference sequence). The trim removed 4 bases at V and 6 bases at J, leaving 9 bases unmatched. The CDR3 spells CASSPLGGGLNEQFF. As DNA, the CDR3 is TGTGCCAGCAGCCCCCTTGGGGGGGGACTCAATGAGCAGTTCTTC.